This T cell receptor (beta chain) was retrieved from a study of T cells in women clearing cervical HPV infection. Overall study results and limits: Combining TCR richness with V gene abundances gave roughly 0.8 AUC.

The length of the CDR3 is 12 residues. Of note for this clone: Its antigen is not known. The sequence runs out 3 residues before the end of the CDR3; the remainder is reconstructed from the germline J gene.

Clones were read by immunoSEQ multiplex PCR, and TCRdb kept only the in-frame ones, dropping some. The listing records tens of thousands of clones. The clonotype comes from a woman between 18 and 70 years old with a cervical HPV16 infection that either progressed to CIN3+ or cleared (not recorded which). The sequenced material came from blood buffy coat. The rearrangement joins TRBV12-3 or TRBV12-4 to TRBJ1-2; unclear D gene. CDR3 sequence reads: CASSPVGGSYTF. Incomplete CDR3 DNA: TGTGCCAGCAGCCCCGTAGGCGGCAGC.